This is a list of T cell receptor beta chains from one sample in a study of CD8 T cells in Susac syndrome. TCRdb used MiXCR to reprocess the immunoSEQ multiplex PCR reads, holding one entry per CDR3 protein. Of about 85,000 distinct CDR3 sequences detected, approximately 94% appear once; the ten largest clones hold 0.25% to 0.3%. Sequencing input: CD8+ T cells from PBMCs. The receptors come from a human donor in good health. Both conserved end residues are part of each CDR3. The D gene is left open where the match is weak. Expanded clones are given a class, and other clones once, few, many or no size at all.

len,v_gene,abundance,j_gene,d_gene,CDR3nt,CDR3aa
13,TRBV28,-,TRBJ1-4,-,TGTGCCAGCAGTTTATCTAAGAGTAAAAAACTGTTTTTT,CASSLSKSKKLFF
16,TRBV6-5,-,TRBJ2-3,TRBD1,TGTGCCAGCAGTCACACATCGGGACAGCCCACAGATACGCAGTATTTT,CASSHTSGQPTDTQYF
13,TRBV7-9,-,TRBJ1-2,-,TGTGCCAGCAGCTTAGAAGCGGTGCGCGGCTACACCTTC,CASSLEAVRGYTF
12,TRBV6-2/TRBV6-3,-,TRBJ1-1,-,TGTGCCAGCAGAGAACCGAGGGATGAAGCTTTCTTT,CASREPRDEAFF
18,TRBV27,-,TRBJ2-2,-,TGTGCCAGCAGTTTGACCCTACCCTTATACGCGAACACCGGGGAGCTGTTTTTT,CASSLTLPLYANTGELFF
14,TRBV4-1,-,TRBJ2-3,-,TGCGCCAGCAGCCCAGCGAGTGGCACAGATACGCAGTATTTT,CASSPASGTDTQYF
14,TRBV28,-,TRBJ2-3,-,TGTGCCAGCAGCCCACGTGGTAGCACAGATACGCAGTATTTT,CASSPRGSTDTQYF
14,TRBV28,-,TRBJ1-5,TRBD1,TGTGCCAGCAGAATGGACAGGGGGCATCAGCCCCAGCATTTT,CASRMDRGHQPQHF
16,TRBV20-1,-,TRBJ2-1,-,TGCAGTGCTAGAGATGGGGCACGAGGTTCCGACAATGAGCAGTTCTTC,CSARDGARGSDNEQFF
14,TRBV29-1,-,TRBJ2-1,-,TGCAGCGTTTTTGAACCCTACCCCTACAATGAGCAGTTCTTC,CSVFEPYPYNEQFF
13,TRBV7-2,-,TRBJ1-1,-,TGTGCCAGCAGCTTAAGAATTTGGACTGAAGCTTTCTTT,CASSLRIWTEAFF
14,TRBV28,-,TRBJ1-2,-,TGTGCCAGCAGTTTATTAAGGGATATATATGGCTACACCTTC,CASSLLRDIYGYTF
17,TRBV7-9,-,TRBJ2-1,-,TGTGCCAGCAGCCCAGGCCCCGGACTTAACTTATACAATGAGCAGTTCTTC,CASSPGPGLNLYNEQFF
15,TRBV9,-,TRBJ2-2,-,TGTGCCAGCAGCGTAGCCGGGCCGCACACCGGGGAGCTGTTTTTT,CASSVAGPHTGELFF
16,TRBV19,-,TRBJ2-1,TRBD2,TGTGCCAGTGCGGGACTAGCGGTAGGCTCCTACAATGAGCAGTTCTTC,CASAGLAVGSYNEQFF
13,TRBV27,-,TRBJ2-5,TRBD1,TGTGCCAGCAGTGGGACAGGGAGCGGGACCCAGTACTTC,CASSGTGSGTQYF
19,TRBV7-9,-,TRBJ2-3,TRBD2,TGTGCCAGCAGCCCCCCCAAACTATCGGCGGGGGGGCCTATAGATACGCAGTATTTT,CASSPPKLSAGGPIDTQYF
13,TRBV6-5,-,TRBJ2-1,-,TGTGCCAGCAGTTACTCGAGAGCAAATGAGCAGTTCTTC,CASSYSRANEQFF
15,TRBV27,-,TRBJ1-6,-,TGTGCCAGCAGTCTACGGGGCTCTGCCAATTCACCCCTCCACTTT,CASSLRGSANSPLHF
13,TRBV4-1,-,TRBJ1-1,-,TGCGCCAGCAGCCAAGATTGGGGGGCGGACGCTTTCTTT,CASSQDWGADAFF
17,TRBV9,-,TRBJ2-2,TRBD2,TGTGCCAGCAGCGTAGGAGTCGGGAGGGCCCTCATCGGGGAGCTGTTTTTT,CASSVGVGRALIGELFF
13,TRBV18,-,TRBJ1-5,-,TGTGCCAGCTCACTACACAGGAATCAGCCCCAGCATTTT,CASSLHRNQPQHF
16,TRBV20-1,once,TRBJ2-1,TRBD2,TGCAGTGCTAGAGAGGGACTAGCGGAGCGCTACAATGAGCAGTTCTTC,CSAREGLAERYNEQFF
15,TRBV6-6,-,TRBJ1-6,TRBD1,TGTGCCAGCAGTTACTACGACAGGGTTAATTCACCCCTCCACTTT,CASSYYDRVNSPLHF
15,TRBV4-2,-,TRBJ1-5,-,TGTGCCAGCAGCCAAGGAGTCTGGGCTAATCAGCCCCAGCATTTT,CASSQGVWANQPQHF
13,TRBV29-1,-,TRBJ2-3,-,TGCAGCGTCGCTGACAGGAGCACAGATACGCAGTATTTT,CSVADRSTDTQYF
14,TRBV12-3/TRBV12-4,-,TRBJ1-2,-,TGTGCCAGCAGTTCCGAGGATGTCCGGGCTGGCTACACCTTC,CASSSEDVRAGYTF
16,TRBV4-1,once,TRBJ1-1,TRBD1,TGCGCCAGCAGCCAAGTTGCGACAGGGGTTTATACTGAAGCTTTCTTT,CASSQVATGVYTEAFF
13,TRBV7-2,-,TRBJ2-3,-,TGTGCCAGCACCGAAGAGAGCACAGATACGCAGTATTTT,CASTEESTDTQYF
14,TRBV9,-,TRBJ2-7,-,TGTGCCAGCAGCGTAGGTGAGGGCACCTACGAGCAGTACTTC,CASSVGEGTYEQYF
13,TRBV7-3,-,TRBJ1-2,-,TGTGCCAGCAGCTTCGGGGGGCCCGCTGGCTACACCTTC,CASSFGGPAGYTF
15,TRBV19,-,TRBJ1-1,TRBD1,TGTGCCAGTAGTACAGCGGGGGACAGAGATACTGAAGCTTTCTTT,CASSTAGDRDTEAFF
13,TRBV15,-,TRBJ2-4,-,TGTGCCACCAGCAGGGAGGCCAAAAACATTCAGTACTTC,CATSREAKNIQYF
15,TRBV6-2/TRBV6-3,-,TRBJ2-1,TRBD2,TGTGCCAGCAGGTCGGGCCCTAGACTAGCGGATGAGCAGTTCTTC,CASRSGPRLADEQFF
17,TRBV27,-,TRBJ2-1,TRBD2,TGTGCCAGCAGTGAGTCTTCCGGGACTAGCGTATACAATGAGCAGTTCTTC,CASSESSGTSVYNEQFF
12,TRBV9,-,TRBJ2-1,-,TGTGCCAGCAGCGTAGCTAGCCATGAGCAGTTCTTC,CASSVASHEQFF
14,TRBV20-1,-,TRBJ2-7,-,TGCAGTGCTAGAGTACGAGGTTCCGGGGGTGAGCAGTACTTC,CSARVRGSGGEQYF
16,TRBV20-1,-,TRBJ2-1,TRBD2,TGCAGTGCTAGAGATTGGTTAGCGGGGGACTACAATGAGCAGTTCTTC,CSARDWLAGDYNEQFF
12,TRBV4-1,-,TRBJ2-1,-,TGCGCCAGCAGCCTATACCCGAATGAGCAGTTCTTC,CASSLYPNEQFF
14,TRBV20-1,-,TRBJ1-2,-,TGCAGTGCTGCGGAAGCCGGGACTTACTATGGCTACACCTTC,CSAAEAGTYYGYTF
14,TRBV9,-,TRBJ2-7,TRBD2,TGTGCCAGCAGCGTCTGGGGGGGCTCCTACGAGCAGTACTTC,CASSVWGGSYEQYF
17,TRBV6-2/TRBV6-3,few,TRBJ2-2,-,TGTGCCAGCAGTTCCCTCGAGGGGACGGGGAACACCGGGGAGCTGTTTTTT,CASSSLEGTGNTGELFF
12,TRBV6-5,-,TRBJ2-1,-,TGTGCCAGCAGTCCGGACAGCAATGAGCAGTTCTTC,CASSPDSNEQFF
15,TRBV12-3/TRBV12-4,-,TRBJ2-4,TRBD2,TGTGCCAGCAGTTTTAGCGGGAGAGCCAAAAACATTCAGTACTTC,CASSFSGRAKNIQYF
16,TRBV4-2,-,TRBJ2-5,TRBD1,TGTGCCAGCAGCCAAAAGGGACAGCTCGCCCAAGAGACCCAGTACTTC,CASSQKGQLAQETQYF
17,TRBV9,-,TRBJ2-1,TRBD2,TGTGCCAGCAGCGTAGCTGGGCTAGCGGGAGGTTTCTATGAGCAGTTCTTC,CASSVAGLAGGFYEQFF
17,TRBV7-8,-,TRBJ2-1,TRBD1,TGTGCCAGCAGCGTAGAGGCCGGGACAGGGGCGTACAATGAGCAGTTCTTC,CASSVEAGTGAYNEQFF
13,TRBV27,-,TRBJ2-1,-,TGTGCCAGCAGTTTATCGGTTGGGAATGAGCAGTTCTTC,CASSLSVGNEQFF
14,TRBV27,-,TRBJ2-1,TRBD2,TGTGCCAGCAGGCTAGCGGGACCGAACAATGAGCAGTTCTTC,CASRLAGPNNEQFF
14,TRBV4-1,-,TRBJ2-4,-,TGCGCCAGCAGCCCCCGTTTAGCCAAAAACATTCAGTACTTC,CASSPRLAKNIQYF
13,TRBV19,-,TRBJ2-7,TRBD1,TGTGCCAGTAATCGACAGGGGAGCTACGAGCAGTACTTC,CASNRQGSYEQYF
14,TRBV7-8,-,TRBJ2-1,-,TGTGCCAGCAGCTTAATAAGCGACTACAATGAGCAGTTCTTC,CASSLISDYNEQFF
15,TRBV27,-,TRBJ2-5,-,TGTGCCAGCAGTCTCCTCGATCCACCCGGAGGGACCCAGTACTTC,CASSLLDPPGGTQYF
15,TRBV11-2,few,TRBJ2-5,-,TGTGCCAGCAGCCCGTGGACAGTACCTGAGGAGACCCAGTACTTC,CASSPWTVPEETQYF
15,TRBV25-1,-,TRBJ1-2,-,TGTGCCAGCAGTGAATGGCAGGACAGCCTCTATGGCTACACCTTC,CASSEWQDSLYGYTF
15,TRBV4-1,-,TRBJ2-1,-,TGCGCCAGCAGCGACGGGGTCAGCTCCTACAATGAGCAGTTCTTC,CASSDGVSSYNEQFF
15,TRBV5-6,-,TRBJ2-1,-,TGTGCCAGCAGCTTGGACACCTCGGTTGCGGATGAGCAGTTCTTC,CASSLDTSVADEQFF
13,TRBV2,-,TRBJ1-5,-,TGTGCCAGCATCGAGACGGCGTCTCAGCCCCAGCATTTT,CASIETASQPQHF
17,TRBV4-3,-,TRBJ2-2,TRBD1,TGCGCCAGCAGCCAACAACTTAGGGGACAGGGTACCGGGGAGCTGTTTTTT,CASSQQLRGQGTGELFF